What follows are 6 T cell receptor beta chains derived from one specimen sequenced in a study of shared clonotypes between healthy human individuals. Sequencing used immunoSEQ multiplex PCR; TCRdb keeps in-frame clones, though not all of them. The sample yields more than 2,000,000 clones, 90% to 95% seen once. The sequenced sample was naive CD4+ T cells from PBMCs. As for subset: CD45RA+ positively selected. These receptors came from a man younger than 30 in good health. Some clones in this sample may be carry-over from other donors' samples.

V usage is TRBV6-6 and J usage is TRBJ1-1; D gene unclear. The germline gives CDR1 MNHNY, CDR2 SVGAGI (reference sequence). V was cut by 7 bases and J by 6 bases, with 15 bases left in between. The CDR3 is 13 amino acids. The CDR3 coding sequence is TGTGCCAGCACAGCACTCCTAGGGTCTGAAGCTTTCTTT. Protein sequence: CASTALLGSEAFF.

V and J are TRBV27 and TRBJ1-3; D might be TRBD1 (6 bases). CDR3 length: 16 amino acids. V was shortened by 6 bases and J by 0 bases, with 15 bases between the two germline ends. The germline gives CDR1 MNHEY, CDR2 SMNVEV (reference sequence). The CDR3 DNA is TGTGCCAGCAGCTCTACAGGGCCGAGCTCTGGAAACACCATATATTTT. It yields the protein CASSSTGPSSGNTIYF.

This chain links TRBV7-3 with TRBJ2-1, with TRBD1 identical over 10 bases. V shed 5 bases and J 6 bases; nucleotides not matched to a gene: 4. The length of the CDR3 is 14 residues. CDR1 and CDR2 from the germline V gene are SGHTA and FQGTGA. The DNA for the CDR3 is TGTGCCAGCAGCCGACAGGGGGCACGCAATGAGCAGTTCTTC. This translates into CASSRQGARNEQFF.

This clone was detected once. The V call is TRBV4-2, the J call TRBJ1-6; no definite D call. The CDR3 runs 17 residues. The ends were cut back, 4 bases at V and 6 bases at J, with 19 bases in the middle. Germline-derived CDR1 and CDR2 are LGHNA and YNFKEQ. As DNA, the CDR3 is TGTGCCAGCAGCCTGGGTCATGTTGTTGGATCTAATTCACCCCTCCACTTT. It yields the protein CASSLGHVVGSNSPLHF.

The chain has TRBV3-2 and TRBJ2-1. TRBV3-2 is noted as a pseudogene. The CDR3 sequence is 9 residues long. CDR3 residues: CASSQERFF. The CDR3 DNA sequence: TGTGCCAGCAGCCAAGAACGGTTCTTC.

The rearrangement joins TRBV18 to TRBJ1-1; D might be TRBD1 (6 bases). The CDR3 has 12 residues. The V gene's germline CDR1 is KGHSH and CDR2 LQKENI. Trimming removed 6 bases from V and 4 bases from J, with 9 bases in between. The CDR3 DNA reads TGTGCCAGCTCCGAGGGGGGCACTGAAGCTTTCTTT. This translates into CASSEGGTEAFF.